Here is one T cell receptor (beta chain) with its context. This sample is part of a study of response to subunit inactivated influenza vaccine. TCRdb recomputed calls from the RT-PCR reads with MiXCR, one row per CDR3 protein. This sample has some 640,000 distinct CDR3 sequences, with roughly 14% found just once. Trimming removed 6 bases from V and 8 bases from J, with 14 bases in between. The CDR3 contains 13 residues. Germline assignment: CDR1 SNHLY and CDR2 FYNNEI. The source is a man aged 50 or older who received an inactivated influenza vaccine. This material consisted of PBMCs from blood, taken about 14 days before vaccination. This sequence joins TRBV2 and TRBJ2-1; D not certain. CDR3 region: CASRRFPHDEQFF. CDR3 coding DNA: TGTGCCAGCAGGCGATTCCCCCACGATGAGCAGTTCTTC.